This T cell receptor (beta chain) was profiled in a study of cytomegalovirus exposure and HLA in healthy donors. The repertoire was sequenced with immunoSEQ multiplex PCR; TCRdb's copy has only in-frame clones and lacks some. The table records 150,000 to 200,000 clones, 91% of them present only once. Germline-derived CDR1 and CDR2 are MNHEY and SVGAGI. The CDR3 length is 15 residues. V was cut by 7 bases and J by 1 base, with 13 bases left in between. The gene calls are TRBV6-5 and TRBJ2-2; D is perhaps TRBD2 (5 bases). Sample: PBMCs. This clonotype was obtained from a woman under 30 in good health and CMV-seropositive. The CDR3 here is CASIEGSVNTGELFF. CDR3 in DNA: TGTGCCAGCATCGAGGGATCTGTGAACACCGGGGAGCTGTTTTTT.